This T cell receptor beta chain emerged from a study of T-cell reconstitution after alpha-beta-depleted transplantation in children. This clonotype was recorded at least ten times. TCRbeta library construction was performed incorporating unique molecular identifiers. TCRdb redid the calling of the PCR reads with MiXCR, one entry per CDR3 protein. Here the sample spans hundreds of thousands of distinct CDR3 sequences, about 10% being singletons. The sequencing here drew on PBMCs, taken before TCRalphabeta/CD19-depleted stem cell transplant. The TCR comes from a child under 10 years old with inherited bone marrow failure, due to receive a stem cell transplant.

CDR3 sequence: CASSLTEETQYF. In DNA, the CDR3 is TGTGCCAGCAGTTTGACGGAAGAGACCCAGTACTTC. The V call is TRBV12-3 or TRBV12-4, the J call TRBJ2-5; D ambiguous. This CDR3 region has 12 residues. Trimming shortened V by 3 bases and J by 3 bases, and 5 bases separated the two germline ends.